This T cell receptor beta chain was observed in a study of blood T cell repertoires in COVID-19. Libraries were prepared by immunoSEQ multiplex PCR; TCRdb keeps only in-frame clonotypes and omits some of them. The sample records roughly 150,000 clones, around 82% being singletons. Germline assignment: CDR1 MNHEY and CDR2 SMNVEV (reference sequence). The CDR3 is 17 amino acids. The trim removed 5 bases at V and 0 bases at J, leaving 4 bases unmatched. Sequencing was carried out using PBMCs or T cells enriched from blood (not recorded which). The receptor was derived from a man between 45 and 60 years old in a cohort exposed to, infected with or recovered from COVID-19 (not recorded which). This chain joins TRBV27 and TRBJ2-7, with 16 bases lining up with TRBD2. The CDR3 loop is CASSGGLAGGFSYEQYF. The CDR3 DNA sequence: TGTGCCAGCAGTGGGGGACTAGCGGGAGGGTTCTCCTACGAGCAGTACTTC.